The TCR beta chain under discussion was sequenced for a study of T cells in Graves' hyperthyroidism and ophthalmopathy. A word on this clonotype: A read error may explain this, as a much larger clone is one base away.

Amplification targeted TCR beta CDR3 regions from RNA transcripts. TCR CDR3 regions were first amplified by RT-PCR with HTBI primers. TCRdb re-called the multiplex PCR reads with MiXCR, one entry per CDR3 protein. The sample holds 250,000 or so distinct CDR3 sequences, less than 20% seen once. V was pared by 6 bases and J by 4 bases, with 12 bases between. This CDR3 is 14 amino acids long. The V call is TRBV12-3 or TRBV12-4, the J call TRBJ1-4; D is perhaps TRBD1 (6 bases). The TCR originated in a woman between 18 and 29 years old with Graves' ophthalmopathy. Source material: blood. CDR3 nucleotide sequence: TGTGCCAGCAGCAAGGGAGGGGGTAATGAAAAACTGTTTTTT. Translation gives CASSKGGGNEKLFF.